These 24 T cell receptor beta chains were sequenced from one sample in a study of T cell responses to AZD1222 COVID-19 vaccine (dated by TCRdb to the early 2020s). Sample time point, as interpreted from the label and publication: about 28 days (+/-7) after the second vaccine dose. In the paper's terms, the treatment or condition label means: meningococcal conjugate vaccine given as trial control. Library creation used the immunoSEQ multiplex PCR assay. Imported from immuneACCESS, the table was reduced by TCRdb to in-frame sequences with V and J called. These copies leave out some clones; in studies compared against another copy, an unresolved V gene accounts for under half, and the cause of the remainder is not known. Across this sample there are 100,000 to 150,000 clones, with around 85% seen only once. 7.9% of the sample is taken by the ten largest. Material: peripheral blood, obtained 28 days after the second dose of the MenACWY control vaccine. These receptors were taken from an adult who received the MenACWY meningococcal vaccine as a control.

The chain is built from TRBV27 and TRBJ2-7; the match to TRBD1 covers 9 bases. The CDR3 is made up of 15 amino acids. Germline V gene data show CDR1 as MNHEY and CDR2 as SMNVEV (reference sequence). V lost 6 bases, J lost 0 bases, and 6 bases stayed unmatched. This chain's CDR3 is CASRGDRDHSYEQYV. The CDR3 DNA reads TGTGCCAGCAGGGGGGACAGGGACCACTCCTACGAGCAGTACGTC.

The chain joins TRBV28 to TRBJ1-1, with 9 bases that match TRBD1. Germline CDR1 is MDHEN and CDR2 is SYDVKM. The CDR3 runs 15 residues. V lost 6 bases to trimming and J lost 5 bases; unmatched junction nucleotides: 10. CDR3 coding DNA: TGTGCCAGCAGCCCGGAGGGACAGGGTGAAACTGAAGCTTTCTTT. It is translated as CASSPEGQGETEAFF.

The table lists this clone with a few counts. This rearrangement joins TRBV12-3 or TRBV12-4 to TRBJ2-3; 7 positions match TRBD2. CDR3 length equals 11 residues. V dropped 7 bases and J dropped 12; count of bases not matched to a gene: 7. CDR3 loop: CASMWEGKQYF. The CDR3 nucleotides read TGTGCCAGCATGTGGGAGGGGAAACAGTATTTT.

The CDR3 sequence: CASSQGPYEQYV. In DNA, the CDR3 is TGTGCCAGCAGCCAGGGACCTTACGAGCAGTACGTC. The chain employs TRBV12-3 or TRBV12-4 and TRBJ2-7; D may be TRBD1 or TRBD2 (5 bases each). This CDR3 contains 12 residues. The V end lost 6 bases, the J end lost 4 bases, and 10 bases lay between the germline ends.

This chain uses TRBV12-5 with TRBJ2-1, with TRBD2 matching over 7 bases. In germline, CDR1 is LGHNT, CDR2 FRNRAP. The length of the CDR3 is 15 residues. Trimming at V came to 1 base and at J to 8 bases, leaving 8 bases not matched to a gene. CDR3 region: CASGLGAGDRDEQFF. The CDR3 DNA follows: TGTGCTAGTGGTTTGGGTGCGGGAGATCGGGATGAGCAGTTCTTC.

This chain uses TRBV27 with TRBJ2-7; 7 bases fit TRBD1. Trimming at V came to 6 bases and at J to 7 bases, leaving 15 bases not matched to a gene. This CDR3 comprises 15 residues. CDR1 is MNHEY, CDR2 SMNVEV, per germline (reference sequence). The CDR3 spells CASSPPGTAGLEQYF. The DNA of the CDR3 is TGTGCCAGCAGCCCCCCCGGGACAGCCGGTTTGGAGCAGTACTTC.

The chain is built from TRBV13 and TRBJ2-1, with D tentatively TRBD1 or TRBD2 (6 bases each). Germline assignment: CDR1 PRHDT and CDR2 FYEKMQ (reference sequence). V shed 5 bases and J shed 12 bases, with 17 bases lying between them. The length of the CDR3 is 13 residues. The CDR3 reads CASSGRGHRGQFF. The DNA for the CDR3 is TGTGCCAGCAGCGGGCGGGGACACCGAGGGCAGTTCTTC.

This clone was seen a single time. The chain carries TRBV4-2 and TRBJ1-1; D is ambiguous. V gave up 1 base and J gave up 4 bases, with 13 bases separating them. The CDR3 length is 15 residues. Germline values: CDR1 LGHNA, CDR2 YNFKEQ. CDR3 sequence: CASSQGAVGSTEAFF. The DNA for the CDR3 is TGTGCCAGCAGCCAAGGGGCCGTCGGGTCCACTGAAGCTTTCTTT.

This chain uses TRBV6-5 with TRBJ2-7, with 8 bases lining up with TRBD2. From germline, CDR1 is MNHEY and CDR2 SVGAGI. With 6 bases clipped from V and 2 bases from J, the junction kept 0 bases outside the gene matches. The CDR3 extends over 12 amino acids. The CDR3 loop reads CASSGGAYEQYV. The CDR3 region has the DNA TGTGCCAGCAGCGGGGGGGCCTACGAGCAGTACGTC.

V is TRBV24-1 and J is TRBJ2-2, with D hard to call. From germline, CDR1 is KGHDR and CDR2 SFDVKD. There are 16 residues in the CDR3. The germline V and J ends were trimmed by 4 bases and 4 bases, with 15 bases remaining between them. The CDR3 protein is CATSETDPPATGELFF. DNA of the CDR3: TGTGCCACCAGTGAGACCGACCCACCGGCCACCGGGGAGCTGTTTTTT.

This chain uses TRBV29-1 with TRBJ2-7, with 8 bases lining up with TRBD1. Germline loops: CDR1 SQVTM, CDR2 ANQGSEA. The trim removed 8 bases at V and 6 bases at J, leaving 9 bases unmatched. The CDR3 runs to 12 residues. This CDR3 reads CSYRTGPGEQYF. The CDR3 bases are TGCAGCTATAGGACAGGGCCGGGCGAGCAGTACTTC.

This CDR3 reads CASPRSKTGNEQFF. CDR3 coding DNA: TGTGCCTCTCCGAGGAGTAAGACGGGCAATGAGCAGTTCTTC. The V and J genes are TRBV30 and TRBJ2-1; D is ambiguous. The length of the CDR3 is 14 residues. Trimming shortened V by 7 bases and J by 6 bases, and 19 bases separated the two germline ends. In germline, CDR1 is GTSNPN, CDR2 SVGIG (reference sequence). The variable domain in full, with the rest retrieved from reference TRBV30 and TRBJ2-1, is SQTIHQWPATLVQPVGSPLSLECTVEGTSNPNLYWYRQAAGRGLQLLFYSVGIGQISSEVPQNLSASRPQDRQFILSSKKLLLSDSGFYLCASPRSKTGNEQFFGPGTRLTVL.

This rearrangement joins TRBV28 to TRBJ2-5; TRBD1 or TRBD2 may be the D gene (5 bases each). V lost 2 bases and J 2 bases, leaving 9 bases between the germline ends. Per germline, CDR1 MDHEN and CDR2 SYDVKM. The CDR3 runs 14 residues. The CDR3 here is CASSLGGGQETQYF. DNA for the CDR3: TGTGCCAGCAGTTTAGGTGGGGGACAAGAGACCCAGTACTTC.

The J gene is TRBJ2-1, the V gene TRBV28; D may be TRBD2 (6 bases). The germline CDR1 and CDR2 sequences are MDHEN and SYDVKM. This CDR3 is built from 13 residues. Trimming stripped 3 bases from V and 6 bases from J, with 9 bases between. For the CDR3, the DNA is TGTGCCAGCAGTTTGTTGGGGGGCAATGAGCAGTTCTTC. Translating gives CASSLLGGNEQFF.

The chain carries TRBV5-6 and TRBJ1-2; 8 bases match TRBD1. V shed 1 base and J 7 bases; nucleotides not matched to a gene: 6. There are 14 residues in the CDR3. Germline CDR1 is SGHDT and CDR2 is YYEEEE. As DNA, the CDR3 is TGTGCCAGCAGCTTGTTCGACAGGGGAAGTGGCTACACCTTC. This gives the protein CASSLFDRGSGYTF. Full variable domain (outside the CDR3, taken from reference TRBV5-6 and TRBJ1-2): DAGVTQSPTHLIKTRGQQVTLRCSPKSGHDTVSWYQQALGQGPQFIFQYYEEEERQRGNFPDRFSGHQFPNYSSELNVNALLLGDSALYLCASSLFDRGSGYTFGSGTRLTVV.

The chain uses TRBV18 and TRBJ2-5; 10 nucleotides line up with TRBD1. The CDR3 length is 15 residues. V trimming: 6 bases; J trimming: 5 bases; junction bases outside the gene matches: 9. Germline V gene lookup returns CDR1 KGHSH and CDR2 LQKENI. The CDR3, as DNA: TGTGCCAGCTCGCTAAAGACAGGGGGCCTGGAGACCCAGTACTTC. It is translated as CASSLKTGGLETQYF.

This rearrangement joins TRBV6-5 to TRBJ1-5; D is unresolved. Trimming left V 6 bases short and J 2 bases short, with 14 bases between. In germline, CDR1 is MNHEY, CDR2 SVGAGI. There are 15 residues in the CDR3. Here the CDR3 reads CASRTSGPGNQPQHF. The CDR3 bases are TGTGCCAGCAGGACTAGCGGTCCGGGCAATCAGCCCCAGCATTTT.

This CDR3 is CASSRGQGAYTGELFF. Written as DNA, the CDR3 is TGCGCCAGCAGCCGGGGACAGGGGGCGTACACCGGGGAGCTGTTTTTT. The chain couples TRBV4-3 to TRBJ2-2; 12 bases match TRBD1. The CDR3 has 16 amino acids. The V gene's germline CDR1 is LGHNA and CDR2 YSLEER. The J segment lost 3 bases and the V segment lost 4 bases, leaving 3 bases of the junction unmatched.

The CDR3 region has the DNA TGTGCCAGCAGTTACGCAAGGGGTTACGAGCAGTACTTC. Protein: CASSYARGYEQYF. This chain links TRBV6-5 with TRBJ2-7; TRBD1 is a possible D gene (5 bases). Trimming took off 2 bases at V and 4 bases at J, with 9 bases between the two ends. The CDR3 totals 13 residues. Germline CDR1 is MNHEY and CDR2 is SVGAGI.

The chain employs TRBV28 and TRBJ2-7; 9 bases are a match to TRBD2. Germline CDR1 is MDHEN and CDR2 is SYDVKM. The trim removed 4 bases at V and 4 bases at J, leaving 5 bases unmatched. The CDR3 contains 14 residues. CDR3 bases: TGTGCCAGCAGTTCCCTAGCGGGGTCTTACGAGCAGTACGTC. It translates to CASSSLAGSYEQYV.

This CDR3 is CASRVEGNTIYF. The CDR3 DNA reads TGTGCCAGCAGAGTGGAGGGAAACACCATATATTTT. The chain joins TRBV6-4 to TRBJ1-3; D gene uncertain. CDR3 length: 12 residues. The germline CDR1 and CDR2 sequences are MRHNA and SNTAGT. Trimming pared 6 bases from V and 4 bases from J, leaving 7 bases between.

This clone was seen a single time. Germline is not matched at one junction end, which may reflect a read error. This rearrangement joins TRBV7-2 to TRBJ2-3; 9 positions agree with TRBD2. The CDR3 sequence is 16 residues long. Germline V gives CDR1 SGHTA, CDR2 FQGNSA. The CDR3 DNA reads as TGTGCCAGCAGCGCCCGAATCGGGACTAGCAAAGATACGCAGTATTTT. As protein: CASSARIGTSKDTQYF.

The V call is TRBV18, the J call TRBJ2-7; D unresolved. Per germline, CDR1 KGHSH and CDR2 LQKENI. CDR3 length equals 14 residues. The germline V and J ends were trimmed by 2 bases and 0 bases, with 8 bases remaining between them. CDR3 DNA: TGTGCCAGCTCACCAGGACGGAGCTCCTACGAGCAGTACTTC. This encodes CASSPGRSSYEQYF.

The chain combines TRBV5-1 with TRBJ1-4; perhaps TRBD1 as D (5 bases). The germline gives CDR1 SGHRS, CDR2 YFSETQ. Deletions cut 0 bases from V and 1 base from J, with 13 bases between. The CDR3 spans 17 residues. Here the CDR3 reads CASSLGQGVGTNEKLFF. In DNA form, the CDR3 reads TGCGCCAGCAGCTTGGGGCAGGGAGTTGGAACTAATGAAAAACTGTTTTTT.